This passage covers 32 T cell receptor beta chains from one sample sequenced in a study of blood T cells in healthy people across ages. The authors ran a second PCR of roughly 6 to 12 cycles using a sample-barcoded 5' primer and a J-beta primer mix. TCRdb reprocessed the 5' RACE reads via MiXCR and lists one record per CDR3 protein. The sample records 600,000 to 850,000 distinct CDR3 sequences, approximately 25% being singletons. This sample was shared with a second study, whose subject was T cells of mothers and their children.

The specimen was blood. These receptors all come from a boy aged 5-17 years in good health.

This chain connects TRBV24-1 to TRBJ2-7; 7 bases are shared with TRBD1. V was clipped by 4 bases and J by 3 bases; unmatched bases: 2. Germline V gene lookup returns CDR1 KGHDR and CDR2 SFDVKD. The CDR3 contains 13 residues. CDR3 nucleotides: TGTGCCACCAGTGAGACAGGGAGCTACGAGCAGTACTTC. It is translated as CATSETGSYEQYF.

The gene calls are TRBV7-8 and TRBJ2-4; D is undetermined. There are 13 residues in the CDR3. Trimming left V 8 bases short and J 0 bases short, with 8 bases between. Germline lookup yields CDR1 SGHVS and CDR2 FQNEAQ. CDR3 DNA: TGTGCCAGCGGCGATCTAGCCAAAAACATTCAGTACTTC. Translated: CASGDLAKNIQYF.

Comments on this clonotype: This may be a read error: a much more frequent sequence differs by one nucleotide. J is TRBJ1-5 and V is TRBV28; the D is unclear. The CDR3 runs 12 residues. Germline V gives CDR1 MDHEN, CDR2 SYDVKM. The CDR3 DNA follows: TGTACCAGCAACCCGCCTGAGCAGCCCCAGCATTTT. Amino acids: CTSNPPEQPQHF.

The V gene is TRBV3-1, the J gene TRBJ1-6; D unclear. V lost 5 bases, J lost 5 bases, and 10 bases lay in between. The CDR3 consists of 14 residues. The germline V gene encodes CDR1 LGHDT and CDR2 YNNKEL (reference sequence). CDR3 nucleotide sequence: TGTGCCAGCAGCGCGGGCCACGATAATTCACCCCTCCACTTT. Translated, it gives CASSAGHDNSPLHF.

Here the CDR3 DNA reads TGCAGTGCTTGGACCCCGGGCAAAAACATTCAGTACTTC. Its translation is CSAWTPGKNIQYF. This chain joins TRBV20-1 and TRBJ2-4; D not resolved. Germline CDR1 reads DFQATT; CDR2 reads SNEGSKA (reference sequence). The CDR3 covers 13 residues. Deletions cut 5 bases from V and 3 bases from J, with 11 bases between.

This clonotype was seen a few times. The chain employs TRBV6-6 and TRBJ1-3, with D hard to call. This CDR3 is built from 13 residues. V was clipped by 0 bases and J by 6 bases, with 6 bases between them. Per germline, CDR1 MNHNY and CDR2 SVGAGI (reference sequence). DNA of the CDR3: TGTGCCAGCAGTTACTCGCGACAAAACACCATATATTTT. The encoded protein is CASSYSRQNTIYF.

This chain connects TRBV29-1 to TRBJ2-3; either TRBD1 or TRBD2 may supply D (5 bases each). Germline CDR1 reads SQVTM; CDR2 reads ANQGSEA. V lost 7 bases, J lost 2 bases, and 13 bases lay in between. This CDR3 is built from 13 residues. Here the CDR3 DNA reads TGCAGCGGGGGGTCGGAATTCACAGATACGCAGTATTTT. Amino acids: CSGGSEFTDTQYF.

This clonotype was counted between two and nine times. The gene calls are TRBV18 and TRBJ2-4, with D uncertain. The CDR3 loop spans 12 amino acids. V lost 5 bases and J lost 10, with 12 bases in between. Looked up from germline, CDR1 is KGHSH and CDR2 is LQKENI. CDR3 in DNA: TGTGCCAGCTCAAACGACAATATGATTCAGTACTTC. Translation gives CASSNDNMIQYF.

For this clonotype: The junction departs from the called germline gene at one end, perhaps through a read error. V is TRBV7-7 and J is TRBJ2-1; 7 nucleotides agree with TRBD2. Germline V gives CDR1 SSHAT, CDR2 FNYEAQ (reference sequence). The CDR3 totals 14 residues. This CDR3 is CASSLEHLAGEQFF. The CDR3 DNA is TGTGCTAGCAGCTTAGAGCACTTAGCGGGTGAGCAGTTCTTC.

In this sample, this clonotype turned up a few times. The chain carries TRBV7-9 and TRBJ1-2; 10 bases fit TRBD1. V shed 5 bases, J shed 6 bases, and the junction held 9 bases outside the gene matches. Germline V gene lookup returns CDR1 SEHNR and CDR2 FQNEAQ (reference sequence). The CDR3 is 15 amino acids. The CDR3 is CASSPGQGEGDGYTF. CDR3 nucleotide sequence: TGTGCCAGCAGCCCCGGACAGGGGGAAGGGGATGGCTACACCTTC. Supplemented by reference TRBV7-9 and TRBJ1-2, the full variable domain reads DTGVSQNPRHKITKRGQNVTFRCDPISEHNRLYWYRQTLGQGPEFLTYFQNEAQLEKSRLLSDRFSAERPKGSFSTLEIQRTEQGDSAMYLCASSPGQGEGDGYTFGSGTRLTVV.

This rearrangement joins TRBV4-1 to TRBJ2-5, with D uncertain. Looked up from germline, CDR1 is MGHRA and CDR2 is YSYEKL. The CDR3 has 17 amino acids. The germline V and J ends were trimmed by 1 base and 0 bases, with 15 bases remaining between them. CDR3 in DNA: TGCGCCAGCAGCCAAGGACCAGGAAGGGCCTACCAAGAGACCCAGTACTTC. As protein: CASSQGPGRAYQETQYF.

This clonotype was seen more than once but under ten times. J is TRBJ2-5 and V is TRBV5-1; D is undetermined. Gene TRBJ2-1 matches the end of the DNA better, so the J call may be wrong. Germline CDR1 and CDR2: SGHRS and YFSETQ. The CDR3 extends over 13 amino acids. This chain's CDR3 is CASSRETYNEQFF. CDR3 nucleotides: TGCGCCAGCAGCCGAGAAACCTACAATGAGCAGTTCTTC.

This chain connects TRBV29-1 to TRBJ2-5, with D tentatively TRBD1 (5 bases). The end of the DNA is better explained by TRBJ2-7, so the J call may be wrong. Germline V CDR1 and CDR2: SQVTM, ANQGSEA. This CDR3 has 14 residues. This chain's CDR3 is CSVEKGSETYEQYF. DNA for the CDR3: TGCAGCGTTGAAAAGGGGTCGGAGACTTACGAGCAGTACTTC.

This clonotype was observed a few times. The rearrangement uses TRBV14 and TRBJ1-1; D not certain. V was cut by 0 bases and J by 0 bases, with 11 bases left in between. The CDR3 is 16 amino acids. From germline, CDR1 is SGHDN and CDR2 FVKESK. This CDR3 is CASSQDRSRLNTEAFF. For the CDR3, the DNA is TGTGCCAGCAGCCAAGATCGGAGCAGGTTGAACACTGAAGCTTTCTTT.

The V call is TRBV27, the J call TRBJ1-1; possible D gene TRBD1, 6 bases. This CDR3 has 14 amino acids. Germline loops: CDR1 MNHEY, CDR2 SMNVEV (reference sequence). Trimming removed 4 bases at V and 1 base at J, with 10 bases between. CDR3 loop: CASSSTGWNTEAFF. CDR3 DNA: TGTGCCAGCAGTTCGACAGGTTGGAACACTGAAGCTTTCTTT.

This clonotype was counted between two and nine times. The CDR3 DNA reads TGTGCCAGCAGTTCACCCGGGCGGATGGATGATGGCTACACCTTC. Translation: CASSSPGRMDDGYTF. This rearrangement joins TRBV6-5 to TRBJ1-2; no definite D call. This CDR3 spans 15 amino acids. Germline V gene data show CDR1 as MNHEY and CDR2 as SVGAGI. V lost 4 bases and J 6 bases, leaving 18 bases between the germline ends.

This chain joins TRBV12-5 and TRBJ1-1; D is uncertain. The V gene lost 3 bases and the J gene lost 3 bases, with 11 bases spanning the gap. CDR3 length equals 14 residues. Looked up from germline, CDR1 is LGHNT and CDR2 is FRNRAP. CDR3 nucleotide sequence: TGTGCTAGTGGTTTTGGGGATGGGGACACTGAAGCTTTCTTT. It is translated as CASGFGDGDTEAFF.

The CDR3 DNA sequence: TGCGCCAGCAAGGGCAGTACCTACAATGAGCAGTTCTTC. Encoded protein: CASKGSTYNEQFF. This chain joins TRBV5-1 and TRBJ2-1, with D uncertain. Trimming took off 6 bases at V and 2 bases at J, with 9 bases between the two ends. This CDR3 is built from 13 residues. Germline V gene data show CDR1 as SGHRS and CDR2 as YFSETQ. Drawing the rest from reference TRBV5-1 and TRBJ2-1, the complete variable domain is KAGVTQTPRYLIKTRGQQVTLSCSPISGHRSVSWYQQTPGQGLQFLFEYFSETQRNKGNFPGRFSGRQFSNSRSEMNVSTLELGDSALYLCASKGSTYNEQFFGPGTRLTVL.

The V gene is TRBV7-9, the J gene TRBJ1-4; TRBD1 is a possible D gene (6 bases). Germline CDR1 is SEHNR and CDR2 is FQNEAQ (reference sequence). Trimming took off 5 bases at V and 0 bases at J, with 7 bases between the two ends. The CDR3 is made up of 14 amino acids. CDR3 amino acids: CASSGQPTNEKLFF. The CDR3, as DNA: TGTGCCAGCAGCGGACAGCCAACTAATGAAAAACTGTTTTTT.

The chain links TRBV7-2 to TRBJ2-7, with 9 bases matching TRBD2. The CDR3 is made up of 15 amino acids. V shed 5 bases, J shed 1 base, and the junction held 6 bases outside the gene matches. Germline values: CDR1 SGHTA, CDR2 FQGNSA. DNA for the CDR3: TGTGCCAGCAGCCCTACTAGCGGGCAATCCTACGAGCAGTACTTC. Translated: CASSPTSGQSYEQYF.

The V and J genes are TRBV15 and TRBJ2-1; a possible D gene is TRBD1 (6 bases). CDR1 is LNHNV and CDR2 is YYDKDF in the germline V gene (reference sequence). The CDR3 contains 16 residues. Trimming left V 0 bases short and J 2 bases short, with 11 bases between. This CDR3 reads CATSRDRTATYNEQFF. In DNA form, the CDR3 reads TGTGCCACCAGCAGAGATCGGACAGCGACCTACAATGAGCAGTTCTTC.

The J gene is TRBJ2-5, the V gene TRBV7-9; TRBD1 or TRBD2 may be the D gene (5 bases each). This CDR3 is 15 amino acids long. V dropped 6 bases and J dropped 1 base, with 15 bases sitting between them. Germline V lookup: CDR1 SEHNR, CDR2 FQNEAQ (reference sequence). CDR3 nucleotides: TGTGCCAGCAGGGGGACGGAAGGCGGCCAAGAGACCCAGTACTTC. This codes for CASRGTEGGQETQYF.

This clonotype was seen only a few times. The V and J genes are TRBV7-9 and TRBJ2-7; D not resolved. Germline values: CDR1 SEHNR, CDR2 FQNEAQ (reference sequence). V lost 5 bases and J lost 7, with 12 bases in between. CDR3 size: 12 residues. The CDR3 is CASSPTSVEQYF. In DNA form, the CDR3 reads TGTGCCAGCAGCCCAACATCGGTTGAGCAGTACTTC.

The chain joins TRBV6-5 to TRBJ2-5; 7 positions agree with TRBD1. With 5 bases clipped from V and 0 bases from J, the junction kept 9 bases outside the gene matches. Germline-derived CDR1 and CDR2 are MNHEY and SVGAGI. This CDR3 has 16 residues. CDR3 DNA: TGTGCCAGCAGTAACCGGGACAGTGCGTACCAAGAGACCCAGTACTTC. Translation gives CASSNRDSAYQETQYF.

This chain connects TRBV11-2 to TRBJ1-6, with 7 positions matching TRBD1. CDR3 length: 16 amino acids. Germline CDR1 is SGHAT and CDR2 is FQNNGV. V shed 2 bases, J shed 6 bases, and the junction held 7 bases outside the gene matches. In nucleotides, the CDR3 is TGTGCCAGCAGCTTACTATTGACAGGGACTAATTCACCCCTCCACTTT. This codes for CASSLLLTGTNSPLHF. Using reference TRBV11-2 and TRBJ1-6 for the parts outside the CDR3, the full variable domain is EAGVAQSPRYKIIEKRQSVAFWCNPISGHATLYWYQQILGQGPKLLIQFQNNGVVDDSQLPKDRFSAERLKGVDSTLKIQPAKLEDSAVYLCASSLLLTGTNSPLHFGNGTRLTVT.

In this sample, this clonotype turned up a few times. The chain uses TRBV20-1 and TRBJ1-4, with TRBD1 identical over 7 bases. V gave up 6 bases and J gave up 7 bases; unmatched junction bases: 11. The CDR3 consists of 14 residues. In germline, CDR1 is DFQATT, CDR2 SNEGSKA (reference sequence). CDR3 sequence reads: CSALLTGRSEKLFF. The CDR3 DNA reads TGCAGTGCGCTACTGACAGGGCGGAGTGAAAAACTGTTTTTT.

The table lists this clonotype with a few counts. J is TRBJ2-7 and V is TRBV13; D perhaps matches TRBD2 (7 bases). The CDR3 loop spans 14 amino acids. Trimming removed 4 bases at V and 5 bases at J, with 15 bases between. CDR1 and CDR2 from the germline V gene are PRHDT and FYEKMQ (reference sequence). The CDR3 region is CASSSGGRLDEQYF. Written as DNA, the CDR3 is TGTGCCAGCAGCTCCGGGGGGCGACTCGACGAGCAGTACTTC.

This clonotype was picked up a small number of times. This rearrangement joins TRBV11-1 to TRBJ2-3; perhaps TRBD2 as D (6 bases). CDR3 length: 15 residues. The V gene's germline CDR1 is SGHAT and CDR2 FQDESV (reference sequence). The germline V and J ends were trimmed by 4 bases and 2 bases, with 13 bases remaining between them. CDR3 residues: CASSWRDEYTDTQYF. For the CDR3, the DNA is TGTGCCAGCAGCTGGCGGGACGAGTACACAGATACGCAGTATTTT.

This chain joins TRBV6-6 and TRBJ2-5; D not certain. The CDR3 covers 14 residues. V shed 0 bases and J shed 3 bases, with 8 bases lying between them. From germline, CDR1 is MNHNY and CDR2 SVGAGI (reference sequence). Here the CDR3 DNA reads TGTGCCAGCAGTTACTCCTCCAGAGAAGAGACCCAGTACTTC. Its protein product is CASSYSSREETQYF.

The chain combines TRBV7-9 with TRBJ2-1, with 7 bases identical to TRBD1. CDR1 is SEHNR and CDR2 is FQNEAQ in the germline V gene (reference sequence). With V trimmed by 5 bases and J by 4 bases, 8 bases remained unmatched. This CDR3 is 15 amino acids long. This CDR3 is CASSDRDREYNEQFF. The CDR3 DNA follows: TGTGCCAGCAGCGACCGGGACAGAGAGTACAATGAGCAGTTCTTC. Full variable domain (outside the CDR3, taken from reference TRBV7-9 and TRBJ2-1): DTGVSQNPRHKITKRGQNVTFRCDPISEHNRLYWYRQTLGQGPEFLTYFQNEAQLEKSRLLSDRFSAERPKGSFSTLEIQRTEQGDSAMYLCASSDRDREYNEQFFGPGTRLTVL.

This clonotype was detected a few times. The J gene is TRBJ2-2, the V gene TRBV14, with D uncertain. CDR1 is SGHDN, CDR2 FVKESK, per germline. CDR3 length: 14 amino acids. V lost 0 bases and J lost 1, with 3 bases in between. CDR3 in amino acids: CASSQEVNTGELFF. The CDR3 DNA reads as TGTGCCAGCAGCCAAGAGGTGAACACCGGGGAGCTGTTTTTT.

This clonotype was observed at least ten times. The chain links TRBV12-3 or TRBV12-4 to TRBJ2-5; D is unclear. This CDR3 has 12 amino acids. Trimming removed 3 bases at V and 5 bases at J, with 7 bases between. The CDR3 region is CASSLLVETQYF. The CDR3 nucleotides are TGTGCCAGCAGTTTGTTAGTGGAGACCCAGTACTTC.